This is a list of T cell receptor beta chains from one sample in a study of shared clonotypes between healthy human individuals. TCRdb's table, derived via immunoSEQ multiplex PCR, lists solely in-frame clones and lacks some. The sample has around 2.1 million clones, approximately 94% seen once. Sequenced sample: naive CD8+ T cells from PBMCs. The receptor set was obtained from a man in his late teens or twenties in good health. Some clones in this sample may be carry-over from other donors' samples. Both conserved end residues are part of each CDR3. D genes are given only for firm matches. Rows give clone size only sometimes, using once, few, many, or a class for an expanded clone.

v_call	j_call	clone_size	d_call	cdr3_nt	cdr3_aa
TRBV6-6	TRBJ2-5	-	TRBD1	TGTGCCAGCAGTTACCATGGGGACAGGGGACAAGAGACCCAGTACTTC	CASSYHGDRGQETQYF
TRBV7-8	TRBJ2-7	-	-	TGTGCCAGCAGCGGAACTTGGGGGGTAACCTACGAGCAGTACTTC	CASSGTWGVTYEQYF
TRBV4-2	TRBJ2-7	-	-	TGTGCCAGCAGCCAGTTGAGGACTCAAACCTACGAGCAGTACTTC	CASSQLRTQTYEQYF
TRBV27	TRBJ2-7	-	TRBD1	TGTGCCAGCAGCTGGACGGGGGACAGGGGTTTCTACGAGCAGTACTTC	CASSWTGDRGFYEQYF
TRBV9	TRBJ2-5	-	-	TGTGCCAGCAGCCCAGGGGGGATCCAAGAGACCCAGTACTTC	CASSPGGIQETQYF
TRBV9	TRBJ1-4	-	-	TGTGCCAGCAGCGTTGACACCGGGAGAGTTAATGAAAAACTGTTTTTT	CASSVDTGRVNEKLFF
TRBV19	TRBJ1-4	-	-	TGTGCCAGTAGGCCCGCGATTGGGGAAAAACTGTTTTTT	CASRPAIGEKLFF
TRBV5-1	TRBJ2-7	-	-	TGCGCCAGCGGCACAGGTAACCGGTACGAGCAGTACTTC	CASGTGNRYEQYF
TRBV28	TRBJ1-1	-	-	TGTGCCAGCAGTTTCGCCAAGAACACTGAAGCTTTCTTT	CASSFAKNTEAFF
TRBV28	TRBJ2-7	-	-	TGTGCCAGCAGTTTAATCGGAATACGGACCTACGAGCAGTACTTC	CASSLIGIRTYEQYF
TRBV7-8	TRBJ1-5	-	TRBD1	TGTGCCAGCAGCTTAACCGTGACAGGGGGCCTTAGCAATCAGCCCCAGCATTTT	CASSLTVTGGLSNQPQHF
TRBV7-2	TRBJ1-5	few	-	TGTGCCAGCACACCGATTCTCGTGGAACCCCAGCATTTT	CASTPILVEPQHF
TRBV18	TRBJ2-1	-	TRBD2	TGTGCCAGCTCACCGCGGGACCCCCTACGGACTAGCGGGAGAAGTAATGAGCAGTTCTTC	CASSPRDPLRTSGRSNEQFF
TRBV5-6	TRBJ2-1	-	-	TGTGCCAGCAGCTTCAGGGCATGGGAGCAGTTCTTC	CASSFRAWEQFF
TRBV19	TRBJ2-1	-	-	TGTGCCAGTAGTAGTTATTACAATGAGCAGTTCTTC	CASSSYYNEQFF
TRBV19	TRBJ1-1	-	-	TGTGCCAGTAGTTTCCTGAGGGGGGTCACTGAAGCTTTCTTT	CASSFLRGVTEAFF
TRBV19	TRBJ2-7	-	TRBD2	TGTGCCAGTAGTATCGATAGCGGGTTCTCCTACGAGCAGTACTTC	CASSIDSGFSYEQYF
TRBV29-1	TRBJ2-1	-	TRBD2	TGCAGCGTTGGGTTGGGCGGGAGCTCCTACAATGAGCAGTTCTTC	CSVGLGGSSYNEQFF
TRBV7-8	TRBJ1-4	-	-	TGTGCCAGCACCTCGGTCCCGGATAATAATGAAAAACTGTTTTTT	CASTSVPDNNEKLFF
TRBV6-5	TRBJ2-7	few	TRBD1	TGTGCCAGCGGAGAGCGGACAGGGAACTACGAGCAGTACTTC	CASGERTGNYEQYF
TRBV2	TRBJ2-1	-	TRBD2	TGTGCCAGCAGCGGTCTAGCGGACCCCTACAATGAGCAGTTCTTC	CASSGLADPYNEQFF
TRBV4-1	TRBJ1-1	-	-	TGCGCCAGCAGCCAAGTCCGGGGGCTGGATCGCACTGAAGCTTTCTTT	CASSQVRGLDRTEAFF